The 7 T cell receptor beta chains below were found in one sample sequenced in a study of shared clonotypes between healthy human individuals. Data came from immunoSEQ multiplex PCR; TCRdb stores just in-frame clones and leaves some out. The sample records 1,100,000 or so clones, around 78% being singletons. Sample: memory CD4+ T cells from PBMCs. The sample's subset: CD45RA-negative fraction. These receptors were collected from a man younger than 35 in good health. Some clones in this sample may be carry-over from other donors' samples.

The chain couples TRBV27 to TRBJ2-7; D tentatively reads TRBD1 or TRBD2 (5 bases each). The V and J ends lost 2 bases and 4 bases respectively, with 15 bases between them. CDR3 length: 15 amino acids. Germline V gives CDR1 MNHEY, CDR2 SMNVEV (reference sequence). This CDR3 reads CASSLRSGDGYEQYF. For the CDR3, the DNA is TGTGCCAGCAGTTTAAGGTCCGGGGACGGGTACGAGCAGTACTTC.

The V call is TRBV5-4, the J call TRBJ1-2; TRBD1 matches 9 bases. The CDR3 spans 15 residues. CDR1 and CDR2 (germline): SGHNT, YYREEE (reference sequence). V shed 0 bases, J shed 8 bases, and the junction held 8 bases outside the gene matches. The CDR3 region has the DNA TGTGCCAGCAGCTTGGCCGGGACAGGGTCTGGGGGCTACACCTTC. It specifies CASSLAGTGSGGYTF.

Comments on this clone: Different DNA sequences within this sample yield the same CDR3. V usage is TRBV11-3 and J usage is TRBJ2-1, with D possibly being TRBD2 (5 bases). Germline CDR1 reads SGHNT; CDR2 reads YENEEA. The CDR3 is made up of 12 amino acids. Trimming pared 1 base from V and 7 bases from J, leaving 5 bases between. The CDR3 is CASSLAGNEQFF. The CDR3 DNA follows: TGTGCCAGCAGCTTAGCGGGAAATGAGCAGTTCTTC.

The rearrangement links TRBV7-6 to TRBJ2-2, with 10 bases fitting TRBD1. Germline CDR1 reads SGHVS; CDR2 reads FNYEAQ. The CDR3 extends over 18 amino acids. With 6 bases clipped from V and 6 bases from J, the junction kept 16 bases outside the gene matches. The CDR3 DNA reads TGTGCCAGCAGTCTCCAAACAGCGACCGGGACAGGGGCCGGGGAGCTGTTTTTT. Its translation is CASSLQTATGTGAGELFF.

The V gene is TRBV5-5, the J gene TRBJ1-2; TRBD1 agrees at 8 bases. Unmatched junction bases numbered 8, after V lost 0 bases and J lost 7 bases. CDR1 and CDR2 from the germline V gene are SGHKS and YYEKEE (reference sequence). This CDR3 spans 15 amino acids. CDR3 amino acids: CASSLAGQGAAGYTF. In DNA, the CDR3 is TGTGCCAGCAGCTTGGCCGGGCAGGGGGCGGCTGGCTACACCTTC.

V usage is TRBV23-1 and J usage is TRBJ1-3; maybe TRBD1 (6 bases). TRBV23-1 is an ORF; its function is uncertain. Deletions cut 3 bases from V and 0 bases from J, with 15 bases between. The CDR3 spans 17 residues. CDR3 nucleotide sequence: TGCGCCAGCAGTCAGACATACAGGGCCCACTCTGGAAACACCATATATTTT. Encoded protein: CASSQTYRAHSGNTIYF.

The CDR3 DNA is TGTGCCAGCAGTTACTCGGCAGCGGGGTTCCAAGAGACCCAGTACTTC. Translating gives CASSYSAAGFQETQYF. The chain is built from TRBV6-5 and TRBJ2-5; 7 bases are shared with TRBD2. Losses at the gene ends were 0 bases for V and 1 base for J; bases not matched to a gene: 5. Germline CDR1 MNHEY, CDR2 SVGAGI. The CDR3 has 16 amino acids.